This T cell receptor beta chain was documented in a study of cytomegalovirus exposure and HLA in healthy donors. As to this clone: Its antigen remains unknown.

Use of 60 Vbeta and 13 Jbeta primers characterized the PCR. Here immunoSEQ multiplex PCR was the method, and the copy in TCRdb shows in-frame clones only, minus some. This table holds around 100,000 clones. Trimming at V came to 4 bases and at J to 3 bases, leaving 6 bases not matched to a gene. Germline CDR1 and CDR2: GTSNPN and SVGIG (reference sequence). This CDR3 is built from 14 residues. Findings and limits, study-wide: Later genetic work tied a missense DCLRE1C variant to beta-chain V and J trimming.

This sequence joins TRBV30 and TRBJ2-5, with 9 bases fitting TRBD2. The sequenced sample was PBMCs. This receptor was taken from a man aged 30 to 39 in good health and CMV-seronegative. CDR3 protein: CAWKGAGGEETQYF. CDR3 DNA sequence: TGTGCCTGGAAAGGGGCGGGGGGGGAAGAGACCCAGTACTTC.